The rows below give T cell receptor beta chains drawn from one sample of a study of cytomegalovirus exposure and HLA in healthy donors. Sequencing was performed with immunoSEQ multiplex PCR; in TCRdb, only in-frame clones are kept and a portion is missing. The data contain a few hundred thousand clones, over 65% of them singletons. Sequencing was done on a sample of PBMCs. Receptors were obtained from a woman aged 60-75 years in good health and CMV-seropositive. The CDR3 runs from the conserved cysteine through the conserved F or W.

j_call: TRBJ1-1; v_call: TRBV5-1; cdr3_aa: CASRADGQLSTEAFF
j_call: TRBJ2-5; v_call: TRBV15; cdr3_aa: CATSRDRGEKTQYF
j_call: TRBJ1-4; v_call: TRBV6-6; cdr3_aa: CASSGTGRGEKLFF
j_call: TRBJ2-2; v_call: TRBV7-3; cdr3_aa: CASSRTGGTGELFF
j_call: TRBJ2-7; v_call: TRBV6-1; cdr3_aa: CASSDLLYEQYF
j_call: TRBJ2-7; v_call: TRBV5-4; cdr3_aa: CASRDRGNGLAGAEQYF
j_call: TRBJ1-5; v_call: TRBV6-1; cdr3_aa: CASSEVAGAQPQHF
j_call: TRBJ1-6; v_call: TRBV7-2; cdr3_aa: CASSRDRTNSPLHF
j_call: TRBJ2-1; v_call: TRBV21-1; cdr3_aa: CASSGQNEQFF
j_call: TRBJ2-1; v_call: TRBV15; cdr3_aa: CATLHRGLMNEQFF
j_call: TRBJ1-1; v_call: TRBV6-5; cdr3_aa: CASSYSPRGMNTEAFF
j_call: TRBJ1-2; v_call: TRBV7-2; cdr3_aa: CASSARYRGGSYGYTF
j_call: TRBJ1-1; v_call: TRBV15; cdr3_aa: CATSRPDRVAEAFF
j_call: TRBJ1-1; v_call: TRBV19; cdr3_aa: CASRDSGYTEAFF
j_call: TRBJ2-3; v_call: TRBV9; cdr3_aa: CASSSSGGAPDTQYF
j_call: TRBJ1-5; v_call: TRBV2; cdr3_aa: CASSGTGGSNQPQHF
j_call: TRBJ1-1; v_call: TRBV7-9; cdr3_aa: CASRQGAGTEAFF
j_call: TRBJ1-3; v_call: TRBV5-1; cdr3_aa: CASSLGLDRVNTIYF